These 19 T cell receptor beta chains share one sample of origin, sequenced in a study of T-cell reconstitution after alpha-beta-depleted transplantation in children. Using unique molecular identifiers, the investigators prepared the TCRbeta library. Each CDR3 protein is one row after TCRdb ran MiXCR on the PCR reads. The sample contains around 200,000 distinct CDR3 sequences, about 8.2% of which appear only once. The sample was PBMCs, mostly from graft donor cells, taken 360 days after TCRalphabeta/CD19-depleted stem cell transplant. The receptor set was obtained from a male patient between 2 and 10 years old who had a stem cell transplant for acute myeloid leukemia, so the T cells may come from the graft donor.

This chain links TRBV7-9 with TRBJ2-5; D is uncertain. The CDR3 is 12 amino acids. The V end was cut by 6 bases, the J end by 5 bases, with 10 bases between. Per the germline V gene, CDR1 is SEHNR and CDR2 is FQNEAQ (reference sequence). The CDR3 loop reads CASSPVEETQYF. For the CDR3, the DNA is TGTGCCAGCAGTCCCGTCGAGGAGACCCAGTACTTC.

J is TRBJ2-7 and V is TRBV20-1; D is ambiguous. CDR3 length: 13 residues. Trimming cost V 2 bases and J 5 bases, with 13 bases left between them. Germline loops: CDR1 DFQATT, CDR2 SNEGSKA (reference sequence). The CDR3 protein is CSARLESQDEQYF. The CDR3 DNA is TGCAGTGCTAGATTGGAGTCCCAGGACGAGCAGTACTTC.

This clonotype has at least ten counts. The chain combines TRBV5-1 with TRBJ1-2, with 8 bases that match TRBD1. The CDR3 consists of 13 residues. V lost 0 bases, J lost 7 bases, and 2 bases stayed unmatched. CDR1 and CDR2 from the germline V gene are SGHRS and YFSETQ. CDR3 nucleotides: TGCGCCAGCAGCTTGGCAGGGGGCGTTGGCTACACCTTC. Protein product: CASSLAGGVGYTF.

The chain couples TRBV24-1 to TRBJ2-5; 7 nucleotides align to TRBD2. CDR3 length equals 13 residues. The junction had 8 bases not matched to a gene; V was cut back by 7 bases and J by 7 bases. Germline assignment: CDR1 KGHDR and CDR2 SFDVKD. CDR3 in amino acids: CATRPGPGGTQYF. In nucleotides, the CDR3 is TGTGCCACCAGACCGGGACCGGGAGGGACCCAGTACTTC.

The table lists this clonotype with a few counts. The V call is TRBV18, the J call TRBJ1-1, with no clear D. This CDR3 is 13 amino acids long. Trimming left V 3 bases short and J 1 base short, with 6 bases between. The germline gives CDR1 KGHSH, CDR2 LQKENI. The CDR3 loop is CASSPTENTEAFF. CDR3 bases: TGTGCCAGCTCACCCACAGAGAACACTGAAGCTTTCTTT.

This clonotype was detected many times. The chain has TRBV5-1 and TRBJ2-7; D might be TRBD2 (5 bases). Germline-derived CDR1 and CDR2 are SGHRS and YFSETQ. CDR3 length equals 15 residues. Between the trimmed V and J ends, which lost 1 base and 1 base, there was a span of 12 bases. In DNA, the CDR3 is TGCGCCAGCAGCTTGTACGGAGGCCAATCCTACGAGCAGTACTTC. It is translated as CASSLYGGQSYEQYF. Using reference TRBV5-1 and TRBJ2-7 for the parts outside the CDR3, the full variable domain is KAGVTQTPRYLIKTRGQQVTLSCSPISGHRSVSWYQQTPGQGLQFLFEYFSETQRNKGNFPGRFSGRQFSNSRSEMNVSTLELGDSALYLCASSLYGGQSYEQYFGPGTRLTVT.

This clonotype was recorded a few times. CDR3 region: CASSGWTRSTEAFF. The CDR3, as DNA: TGTGCCAGCAGCGGTTGGACGCGCAGCACTGAAGCTTTCTTT. The chain links TRBV7-9 to TRBJ1-1; D gene unclear. CDR1 and CDR2 (germline): SEHNR, FQNEAQ (reference sequence). CDR3 length: 14 residues. V was clipped by 5 bases and J by 4 bases, with 14 bases between them.

There are many counts of this clonotype. The rearrangement joins TRBV6-5 to TRBJ2-6; 9 positions match TRBD1. The ends lost 2 bases at V and 1 base at J; junction bases unmatched: 0. Germline V gives CDR1 MNHEY, CDR2 SVGAGI. This CDR3 contains 16 residues. CDR3 sequence (DNA): TGTGCCAGCAGTTACGGGACAGGGTCTGGGGCCAACGTCCTGACTTTC. Amino acids: CASSYGTGSGANVLTF.

This chain links TRBV12-3 or TRBV12-4 with TRBJ2-1; D gene uncertain. Trimming pared 3 bases from V and 8 bases from J, leaving 20 bases between. CDR3 length: 16 amino acids. In DNA, the CDR3 is TGTGCCAGCAGTTTGTTCGAGGAATTCCCTCGCGATGAGCAGTTCTTC. It codes for CASSLFEEFPRDEQFF.

V is TRBV20-1 and J is TRBJ1-2; possibly TRBD1 for D (5 bases). The CDR3 is made up of 12 amino acids. CDR1 and CDR2 from the germline V gene are DFQATT and SNEGSKA (reference sequence). V gave up 6 bases and J gave up 6 bases, with 14 bases separating them. The CDR3 loop is CSAPGGGNGYTF. In DNA form, the CDR3 reads TGCAGTGCCCCGGGGGGGGGTAATGGCTACACCTTC.

This clonotype was counted ten times or more. J is TRBJ1-1 and V is TRBV12-5, with a weak D call TRBD1 (6 bases). Between the trimmed V and J ends, which lost 2 bases and 5 bases, there was a span of 12 bases. The CDR3 extends over 14 amino acids. CDR1 and CDR2 (germline): LGHNT, FRNRAP. As DNA, the CDR3 is TGTGCTAGTGGTTTGTACAGGGATGGTACTGAAGCTTTCTTT. As protein: CASGLYRDGTEAFF.

The chain has TRBV2 and TRBJ2-2; 12 bases are shared with TRBD1. The CDR3 spans 19 residues. Per the germline V gene, CDR1 is SNHLY and CDR2 is FYNNEI. The V segment lost 5 bases and the J segment 4 bases; nucleotides outside the gene matches: 14. CDR3 DNA: TGTGCCAGCAGTTTCCGGGACAGGGGGCGCGGTATGAGCACCGGGGAGCTGTTTTTT. It codes for CASSFRDRGRGMSTGELFF.

The chain employs TRBV24-1 and TRBJ2-3, with a possible D match to TRBD1 (5 bases). With 10 bases removed from V and 5 bases from J, the gap between germline ends came to 18 bases. Germline V gene sequence: CDR1 KGHDR, CDR2 SFDVKD. This CDR3 spans 14 amino acids. CDR3 amino acids: CATAERGPEDTQYF. The CDR3 DNA reads TGTGCCACTGCAGAAAGGGGCCCGGAAGATACGCAGTATTTT.

This sequence joins TRBV6-6 and TRBJ1-1; TRBD1 might be the D (6 bases). CDR1 is MNHNY and CDR2 is SVGAGI in the germline V gene (reference sequence). V was trimmed by 6 bases and J by 6 bases, leaving 11 bases between them. This CDR3 contains 12 residues. CDR3 nucleotides: TGTGCCAGCAGAGCAGGGGAACCTGAAGCTTTCTTT. It translates to CASRAGEPEAFF.

This clonotype turned up a few times. This chain joins TRBV10-2 and TRBJ2-4, with a weak D call TRBD2 (5 bases). The CDR3 sequence is 16 residues long. V dropped 3 bases and J dropped 1 base, with 13 bases sitting between them. From germline, CDR1 is WSHSY and CDR2 SAAADI. The CDR3 region is CASSDEARRAKNIQYF. CDR3 sequence (DNA): TGCGCCAGCAGTGACGAGGCTCGGAGGGCCAAAAACATTCAGTACTTC.

This clonotype was seen a few times. This chain uses TRBV6-1 with TRBJ2-7, with TRBD2 matching over 10 bases. Germline CDR1 is MNHNS and CDR2 is SASEGT. The length of the CDR3 is 15 residues. Trimming cost V 7 bases and J 2 bases; bases outside gene matches: 8. CDR3 DNA sequence: TGTGCCAGCACCTACCTAGCGGGAGTAACCTACGAGCAGTACTTC. It is translated as CASTYLAGVTYEQYF.

This clonotype was observed many times. This sequence joins TRBV20-1 and TRBJ2-3; no firm D call. Trimming took off 3 bases at V and 4 bases at J, with 11 bases between the two ends. From germline, CDR1 is DFQATT and CDR2 SNEGSKA (reference sequence). The CDR3 loop spans 13 amino acids. The CDR3 spells CSARLDLPDTQYF. CDR3 nucleotide sequence: TGCAGTGCTAGGCTCGACCTCCCAGATACGCAGTATTTT.

Only a few counts were recorded for this clonotype. The gene calls are TRBV10-3 and TRBJ2-7; no firm D call. The CDR3 is made up of 14 amino acids. V was shortened by 3 bases and J by 5 bases, with 14 bases between the two germline ends. CDR1 and CDR2 (germline): ENHRY, SYGVKD. The CDR3 is CAISDGRQAHEQYV. Written as DNA, the CDR3 is TGTGCCATCAGTGATGGGCGACAAGCCCACGAGCAGTACGTC.

This clonotype was detected many times. This chain links TRBV29-1 with TRBJ2-1; 8 bases line up with TRBD2. The V gene end was trimmed by 2 bases and the J gene end by 5 bases; junction bases not matched to a gene: 8. Looked up from germline, CDR1 is SQVTM and CDR2 is ANQGSEA. This CDR3 comprises 15 residues. In DNA form, the CDR3 reads TGCAGCGTTGAAATCCTCGGACTAGCCCACAATGAGCAGTTCTTC. This translates into CSVEILGLAHNEQFF.